What follows describes a single TCR beta chain. What it recognizes is unknown. TCRdb keeps only in-frame clones here, not all; method: immunoSEQ multiplex PCR. The data show 440,000 or so clones, with about 88% seen just once and about 1.7% held by the top ten. This record belongs to a study of Ad26.COV2.S vaccination and SARS-CoV-2 variants. Study-wide results and caveats: Substantial post-vaccination breadth of spike-specific CD8+ and CD4+ T cell responses was reported.

The V gene's germline CDR1 is SGHRS and CDR2 YFSETQ. Trimming removed 2 bases from V and 7 bases from J, with 10 bases in between. The CDR3 has 13 residues. Treatment of the sample: 15 to 20 received Ad26.COV2.S at low or high dose, single or two shots; roughly five received placebo; per-sample allocation not given. The investigators took samples on day 63 after the first vaccine or placebo injection. The receptor's source is a person aged 18-60 years who received the Ad26.COV2.S COVID-19 vaccine or a placebo. Sequenced material: peripheral blood, taken in a trial of Ad26.COV2.S vaccine versus placebo. The chain couples TRBV5-1 to TRBJ2-1; D possibly uses TRBD1 or TRBD2 (6 bases each). This chain's CDR3 is CASSFGGQNEQFF. The CDR3 DNA follows: TGCGCCAGCAGCTTTGGGGGGCAGAATGAGCAGTTCTTC.